This T cell receptor (beta chain) was sequenced in a study of blood T cell repertoires in COVID-19. Study background: Material from acute and convalescent COVID-19 was sourced from the United States, Italy and Spain. Sources were T cells, B-cell-depleted T cells, or PBMCs; the material itself was cDNA or gDNA.

Produced via immunoSEQ multiplex PCR; TCRdb's table is partial and in-frame only. The sample lists about half a million clones, 75% to 90% occurring once. The CDR3 spans 16 residues. V gave up 1 base and J gave up 4 bases; unmatched junction bases: 8. The germline V gene encodes CDR1 LGHDT and CDR2 YNNKEL (reference sequence). The sample consisted of peripheral blood. The clonotype comes from a human donor in a cohort sampled during active COVID-19. This chain uses TRBV3-1 (or the pseudogene TRBV3-2) with TRBJ2-5, with 8 bases matching TRBD2. CDR3 nucleotide sequence: TGTGCCAGCAGCCAAGCATCTGGACTAGCTCGAGAGACCCAGTACTTC. This sequence encodes CASSQASGLARETQYF.